The present T cell receptor (beta chain) was sequenced within a study of shared clonotypes between healthy human individuals. The germline V gene encodes CDR1 SGHRS and CDR2 YFSETQ. V shed 4 bases and J shed 4 bases, with 13 bases lying between them. CDR3 length equals 14 residues. The data were produced by immunoSEQ multiplex PCR, yet TCRdb's version contains in-frame clones alone and is incomplete. This repertoire shows about 1 million clones, about 77% found once; its top ten account for approximately 1.5%. The J gene is TRBJ2-3, the V gene TRBV5-1, with TRBD1 as a possible D gene (6 bases). The sequence came from a young man in good health. Sample: memory CD4+ T cells sorted from blood. The subset is: CD45RA-negative fraction. DNA for the CDR3: TGCGCCAGCAGCAAAGGGGGTGATTCAGATACGCAGTATTTT. Translating gives CASSKGGDSDTQYF.